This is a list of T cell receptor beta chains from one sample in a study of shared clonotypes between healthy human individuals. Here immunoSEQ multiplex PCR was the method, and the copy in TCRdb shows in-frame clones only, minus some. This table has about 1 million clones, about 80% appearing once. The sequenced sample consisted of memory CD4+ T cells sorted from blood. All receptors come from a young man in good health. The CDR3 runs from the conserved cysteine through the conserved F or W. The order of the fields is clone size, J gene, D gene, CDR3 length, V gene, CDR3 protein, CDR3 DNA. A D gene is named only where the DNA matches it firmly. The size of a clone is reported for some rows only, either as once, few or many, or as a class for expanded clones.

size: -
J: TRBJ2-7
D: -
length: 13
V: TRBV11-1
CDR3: CASSQMTGNEQYF
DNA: TGTGCCAGCAGCCAGATGACAGGTAACGAGCAGTACTTC

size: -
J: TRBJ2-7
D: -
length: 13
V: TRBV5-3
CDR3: CARSLDRPGEQYF
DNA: TGTGCCAGAAGCCTGGACCGGCCGGGGGAGCAGTACTTC

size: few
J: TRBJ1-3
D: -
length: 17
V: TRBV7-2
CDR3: CASSLAGAISSGNTIYF
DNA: TGTGCCAGCAGCTTAGCGGGAGCCATCAGCTCTGGAAACACCATATATTTT

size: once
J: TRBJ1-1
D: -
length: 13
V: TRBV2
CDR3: CASSDATEVEAFF
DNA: TGTGCCAGCAGTGATGCGACAGAGGTTGAAGCTTTCTTT

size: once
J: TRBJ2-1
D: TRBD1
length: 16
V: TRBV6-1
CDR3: CASSGQTGPLRNEQFF
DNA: TGTGCCAGCAGTGGGCAGACAGGGCCCTTGAGGAATGAGCAGTTCTTC

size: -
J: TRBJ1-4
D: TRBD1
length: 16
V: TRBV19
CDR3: CASSSTGGSTNEKLFF
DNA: TGTGCCAGTAGTTCGACAGGGGGCTCAACTAATGAAAAACTGTTTTTT

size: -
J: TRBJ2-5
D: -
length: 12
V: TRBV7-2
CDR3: CASSRSWETQYF
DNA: TGTGCCAGCAGCAGGTCTTGGGAGACCCAGTACTTC

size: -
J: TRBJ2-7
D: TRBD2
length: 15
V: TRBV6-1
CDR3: CASIFSGGNSYEQYF
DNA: TGTGCCAGCATATTCAGCGGGGGTAACTCCTACGAGCAGTACTTC

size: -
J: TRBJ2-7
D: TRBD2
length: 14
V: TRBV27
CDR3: CASRPAGVFYEQYF
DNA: TGTGCCAGCAGACCAGCGGGAGTATTCTACGAGCAGTACTTC

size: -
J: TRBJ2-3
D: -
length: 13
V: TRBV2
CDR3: CASNPAFTDTQYF
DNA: TGTGCCAGCAACCCGGCTTTCACAGATACGCAGTATTTT

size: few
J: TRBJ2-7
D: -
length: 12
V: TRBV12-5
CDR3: CASGLETGDRYF
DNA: TGTGCTAGTGGTTTGGAGACAGGCGACCGGTACTTC

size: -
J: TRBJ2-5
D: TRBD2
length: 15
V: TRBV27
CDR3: CASSRTGTTQETQYF
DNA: TGTGCCAGCAGCCGGACCGGGACTACTCAAGAGACCCAGTACTTC

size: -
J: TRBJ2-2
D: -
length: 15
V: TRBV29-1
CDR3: CSVVISKSNTGELFF
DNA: TGCAGCGTTGTTATCAGTAAATCGAACACCGGGGAGCTGTTTTTT

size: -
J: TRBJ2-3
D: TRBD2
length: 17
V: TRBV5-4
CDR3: CASSLSPGLVVTDTQYF
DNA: TGTGCCAGCAGCTTGTCCCCGGGACTAGTGGTCACAGATACGCAGTATTTT

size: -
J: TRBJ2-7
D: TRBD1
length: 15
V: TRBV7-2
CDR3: CASSYFRTGIYEQYF
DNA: TGTGCCAGCAGCTATTTCCGGACAGGAATCTACGAGCAGTACTTC

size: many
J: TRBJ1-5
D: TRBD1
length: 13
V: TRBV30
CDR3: CAWSRDSLQPQHF
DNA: TGTGCCTGGAGCCGGGACAGTCTTCAGCCCCAGCATTTT

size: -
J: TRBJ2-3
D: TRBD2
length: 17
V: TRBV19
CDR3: CASSRQGLVHRTDTQYF
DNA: TGTGCCAGTAGTAGGCAAGGACTAGTGCATCGCACAGATACGCAGTATTTT

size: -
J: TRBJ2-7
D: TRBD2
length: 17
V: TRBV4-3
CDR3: CASSQDLLAGGSYEQYF
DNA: TGCGCCAGCAGCCAAGATCTACTAGCGGGAGGGTCCTACGAGCAGTACTTC

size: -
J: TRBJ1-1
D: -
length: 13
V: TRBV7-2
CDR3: CASSVWGRTEAFF
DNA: TGTGCCAGCAGCGTTTGGGGTCGCACTGAAGCTTTCTTT

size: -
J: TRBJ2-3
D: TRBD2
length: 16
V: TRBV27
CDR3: CASSFLWEGRSDTQYF
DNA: TGTGCCAGCAGTTTTCTGTGGGAGGGCCGGTCGGATACGCAGTATTTT

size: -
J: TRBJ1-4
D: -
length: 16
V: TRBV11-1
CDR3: CASSLAYGYGEEKLFF
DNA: TGTGCCAGCAGCTTAGCGTACGGGTACGGCGAAGAAAAACTGTTTTTT

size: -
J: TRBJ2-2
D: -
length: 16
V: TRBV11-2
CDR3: CASSSGLRGNTGELFF
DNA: TGTGCCAGCAGCTCCGGACTAAGGGGAAACACCGGGGAGCTGTTTTTT

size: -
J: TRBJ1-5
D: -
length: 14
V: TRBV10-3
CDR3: CAISASGINQPQHF
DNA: TGTGCCATCAGTGCCTCGGGGATTAATCAGCCCCAGCATTTT

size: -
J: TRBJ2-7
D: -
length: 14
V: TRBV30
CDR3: CAWSVGGGSYEQYF
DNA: TGTGCCTGGAGTGTGGGTGGGGGCTCCTACGAGCAGTACTTC

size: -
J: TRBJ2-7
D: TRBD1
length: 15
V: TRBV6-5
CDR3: CASSYRDRGPYEQYF
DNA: TGTGCCAGCAGTTATAGGGACAGGGGGCCTTACGAGCAGTACTTC

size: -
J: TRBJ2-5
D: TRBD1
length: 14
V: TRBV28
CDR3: CASRKQGVQGTQYF
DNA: TGTGCCAGCAGAAAACAGGGGGTTCAGGGGACCCAGTACTTC

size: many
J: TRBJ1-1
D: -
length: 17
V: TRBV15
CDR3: CATSRARSLEGNTEAFF
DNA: TGTGCCACCAGCAGAGCCCGTTCACTCGAGGGGAACACTGAAGCTTTCTTT

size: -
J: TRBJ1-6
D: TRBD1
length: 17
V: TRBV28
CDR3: CASSFPPGQGANSPLHF
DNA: TGTGCCAGCAGTTTTCCCCCCGGACAGGGGGCAAATTCACCCCTCCACTTT

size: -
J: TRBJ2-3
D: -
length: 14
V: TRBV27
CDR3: CASSFRAVEDTQYF
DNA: TGTGCCAGCAGTTTCCGGGCCGTAGAAGATACGCAGTATTTT

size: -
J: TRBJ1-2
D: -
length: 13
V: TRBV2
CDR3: CASSAQGIVGYTF
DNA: TGTGCCAGCAGTGCGCAGGGGATAGTAGGCTACACCTTC

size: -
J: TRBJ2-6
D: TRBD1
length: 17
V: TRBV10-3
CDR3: CAITPGTGGSGANVLTF
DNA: TGTGCCATCACCCCCGGGACAGGGGGCTCTGGGGCCAACGTCCTGACTTTC

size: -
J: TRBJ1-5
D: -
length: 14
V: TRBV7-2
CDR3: CASSQTVQGQPQHF
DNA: TGTGCCAGCAGTCAAACCGTCCAAGGACAGCCCCAGCATTTT

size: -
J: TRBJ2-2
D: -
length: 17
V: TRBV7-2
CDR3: CASSLGGFWLLPGELFF
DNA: TGTGCCAGCAGCTTAGGGGGATTCTGGCTACTACCCGGGGAGCTGTTTTTT

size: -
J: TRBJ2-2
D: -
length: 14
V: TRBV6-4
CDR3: CASSTSTDTGELFF
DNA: TGTGCCAGCAGCACATCGACTGACACCGGGGAGCTGTTTTTT

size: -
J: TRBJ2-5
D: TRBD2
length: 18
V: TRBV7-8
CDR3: CASSLALGGGSSGETQYF
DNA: TGTGCCAGCAGCTTAGCGCTGGGGGGAGGGAGCTCAGGGGAGACCCAGTACTTC

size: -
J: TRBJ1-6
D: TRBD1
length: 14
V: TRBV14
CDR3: CASSAGTANSPLHF
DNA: TGTGCCAGCAGCGCCGGGACAGCGAATTCACCCCTCCACTTT